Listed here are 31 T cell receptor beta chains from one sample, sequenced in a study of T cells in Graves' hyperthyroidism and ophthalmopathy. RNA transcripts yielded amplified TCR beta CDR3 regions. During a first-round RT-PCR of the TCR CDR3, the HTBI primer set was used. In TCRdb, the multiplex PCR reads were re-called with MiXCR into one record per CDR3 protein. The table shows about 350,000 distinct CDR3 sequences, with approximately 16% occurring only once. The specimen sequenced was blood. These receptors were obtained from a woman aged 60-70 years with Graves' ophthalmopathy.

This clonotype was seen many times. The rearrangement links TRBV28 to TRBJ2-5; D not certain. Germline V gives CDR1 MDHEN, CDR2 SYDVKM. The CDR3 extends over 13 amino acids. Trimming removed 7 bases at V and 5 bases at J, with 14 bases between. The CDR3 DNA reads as TGTGCCAGCACCTCAGGAGATTGGGAGACCCAGTACTTC. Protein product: CASTSGDWETQYF.

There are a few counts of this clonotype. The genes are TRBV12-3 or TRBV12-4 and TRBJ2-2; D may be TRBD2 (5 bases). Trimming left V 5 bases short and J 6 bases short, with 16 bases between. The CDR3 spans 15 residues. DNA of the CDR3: TGTGCCAGCAGTCATTCCGGGATTTCTCCCGGGGAGCTGTTTTTT. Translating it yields CASSHSGISPGELFF.

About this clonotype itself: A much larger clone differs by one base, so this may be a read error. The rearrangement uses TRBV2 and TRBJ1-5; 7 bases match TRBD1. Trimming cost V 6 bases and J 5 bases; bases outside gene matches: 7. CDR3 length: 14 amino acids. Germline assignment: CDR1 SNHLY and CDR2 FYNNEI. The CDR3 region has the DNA TGTGCCAGCAGAGCCAGGACAGGTGATCAGCCCCAGCATTTT. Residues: CASRARTGDQPQHF.

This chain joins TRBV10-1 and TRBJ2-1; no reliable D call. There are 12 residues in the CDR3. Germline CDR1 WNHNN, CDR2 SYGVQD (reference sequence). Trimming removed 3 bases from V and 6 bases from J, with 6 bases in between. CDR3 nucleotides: TGCGCCAGCAGTGATGGCGGCAATGAGCAGTTCTTC. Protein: CASSDGGNEQFF.

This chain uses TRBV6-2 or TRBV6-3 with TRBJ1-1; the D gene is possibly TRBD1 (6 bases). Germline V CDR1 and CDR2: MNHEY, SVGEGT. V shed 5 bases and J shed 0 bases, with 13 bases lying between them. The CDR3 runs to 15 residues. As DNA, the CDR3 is TGTGCCAGCAGTGACCCAGGGGAGTTGAACACTGAAGCTTTCTTT. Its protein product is CASSDPGELNTEAFF.

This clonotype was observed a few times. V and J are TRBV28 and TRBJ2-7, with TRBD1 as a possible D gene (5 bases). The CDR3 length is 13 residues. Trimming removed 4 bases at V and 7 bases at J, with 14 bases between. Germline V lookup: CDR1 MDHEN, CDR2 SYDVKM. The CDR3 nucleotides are TGTGCCAGCAGTTCCTCCGCAGGGCGAGAGCAGTACTTC. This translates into CASSSSAGREQYF.

In DNA, the CDR3 is TGTGCCAGCAGTGAAAGGGGGGGAGGCGGGGAGCTGTTTTTT. Its protein is CASSERGGGGELFF. The J gene is TRBJ2-2, the V gene TRBV2; TRBD2 is a possible D gene (7 bases). The CDR3 totals 14 residues. V was clipped by 2 bases and J by 7 bases, with 11 bases between them. Germline-derived CDR1 and CDR2 are SNHLY and FYNNEI. Together with reference TRBV2 and TRBJ2-2, the CDR3 gives the full variable domain: EPEVTQTPSHQVTQMGQEVILRCVPISNHLYFYWYRQILGQKVEFLVSFYNNEISEKSEIFDDQFSVERPDGSNFTLKIRSTKLEDSAMYFCASSERGGGGELFFGEGSRLTVL.

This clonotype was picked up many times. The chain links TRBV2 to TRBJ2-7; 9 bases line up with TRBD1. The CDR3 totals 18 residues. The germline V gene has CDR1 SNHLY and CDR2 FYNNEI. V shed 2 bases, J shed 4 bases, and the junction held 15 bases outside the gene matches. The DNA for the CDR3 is TGTGCCAGCAGTGAAAATGGGAGACCCGGGACAGGGCGTTACGAGCAGTACTTC. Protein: CASSENGRPGTGRYEQYF.

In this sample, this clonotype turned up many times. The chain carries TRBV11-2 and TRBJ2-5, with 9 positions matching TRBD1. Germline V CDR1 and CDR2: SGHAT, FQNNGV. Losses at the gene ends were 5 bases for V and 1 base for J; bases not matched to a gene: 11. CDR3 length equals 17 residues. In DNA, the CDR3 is TGTGCCAGCAGCCCCAACAGGGGGCCCCACTTCCAAGAGACCCAGTACTTC. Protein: CASSPNRGPHFQETQYF.

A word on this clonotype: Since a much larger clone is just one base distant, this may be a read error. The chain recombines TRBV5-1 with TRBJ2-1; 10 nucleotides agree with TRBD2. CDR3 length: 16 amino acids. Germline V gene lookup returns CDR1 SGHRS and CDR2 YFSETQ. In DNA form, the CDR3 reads TGCGCCAGCAGCTTCCAGGGACTAGCGTCGACGAATGAGCAGTCCTTC. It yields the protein CASSFQGLASTNEQSF. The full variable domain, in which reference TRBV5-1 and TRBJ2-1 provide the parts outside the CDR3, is KAGVTQTPRYLIKTRGQQVTLSCSPISGHRSVSWYQQTPGQGLQFLFEYFSETQRNKGNFPGRFSGRQFSNSRSEMNVSTLELGDSALYLCASSFQGLASTNEQSFGPGTRLTVL.

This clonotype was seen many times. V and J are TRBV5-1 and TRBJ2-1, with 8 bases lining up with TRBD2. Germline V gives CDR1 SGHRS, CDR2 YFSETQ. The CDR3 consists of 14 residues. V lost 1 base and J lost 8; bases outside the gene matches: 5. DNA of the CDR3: TGCGCCAGCAGCTTGATTAGCGGGAAAGATGAGCAGTTCTTC. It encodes CASSLISGKDEQFF.

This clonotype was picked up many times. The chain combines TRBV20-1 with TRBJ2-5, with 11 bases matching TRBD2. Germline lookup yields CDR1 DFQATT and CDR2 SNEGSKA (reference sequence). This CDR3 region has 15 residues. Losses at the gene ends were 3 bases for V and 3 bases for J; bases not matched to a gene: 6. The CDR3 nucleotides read TGCAGTGCTAGTTCCGCACTAGCGGGAGAAGAGACCCAGTACTTC. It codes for CSASSALAGEETQYF.

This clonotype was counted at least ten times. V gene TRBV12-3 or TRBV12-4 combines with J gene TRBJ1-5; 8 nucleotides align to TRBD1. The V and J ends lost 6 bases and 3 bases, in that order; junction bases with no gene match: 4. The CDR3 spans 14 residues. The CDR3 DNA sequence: TGTGCCAGCAGCAGGGACAGGACCAATCAGCCCCAGCATTTT. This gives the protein CASSRDRTNQPQHF.

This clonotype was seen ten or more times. The CDR3 DNA is TGTGCCAGCAGTTACCGGGACTCACAGTACTTC. Its translation is CASSYRDSQYF. The chain couples TRBV2 to TRBJ2-4, with D possibly TRBD2 on 6 matching bases. Trimming pared 5 bases from V and 13 bases from J, leaving 12 bases between. CDR1 and CDR2 (germline): SNHLY, FYNNEI. This CDR3 comprises 11 residues. Full variable domain (rest looked up from reference TRBV2 and TRBJ2-4): EPEVTQTPSHQVTQMGQEVILRCVPISNHLYFYWYRQILGQKVEFLVSFYNNEISEKSEIFDDQFSVERPDGSNFTLKIRSTKLEDSAMYFCASSYRDSQYFGAGTRLSVL.

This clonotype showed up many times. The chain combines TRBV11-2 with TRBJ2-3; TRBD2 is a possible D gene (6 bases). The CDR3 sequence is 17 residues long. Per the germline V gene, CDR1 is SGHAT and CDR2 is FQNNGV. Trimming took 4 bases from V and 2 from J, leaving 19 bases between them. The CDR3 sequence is CASSYGGSLALTDTQYF. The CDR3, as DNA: TGTGCCAGCAGCTACGGGGGTAGCCTCGCCCTCACAGATACGCAGTATTTT.

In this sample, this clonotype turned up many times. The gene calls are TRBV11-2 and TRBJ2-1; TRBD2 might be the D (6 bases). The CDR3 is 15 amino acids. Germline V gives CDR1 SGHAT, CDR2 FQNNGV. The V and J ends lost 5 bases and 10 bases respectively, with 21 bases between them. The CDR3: CASSPQGAGRREQFF. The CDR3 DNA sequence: TGTGCCAGCAGCCCTCAAGGGGCGGGGAGGAGAGAGCAGTTCTTC.

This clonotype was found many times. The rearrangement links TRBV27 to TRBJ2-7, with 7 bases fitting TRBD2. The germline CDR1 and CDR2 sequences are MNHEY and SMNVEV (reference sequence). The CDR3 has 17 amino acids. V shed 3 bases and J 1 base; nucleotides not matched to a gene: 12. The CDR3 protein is CASSFLGTTLPSYEQYF. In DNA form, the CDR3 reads TGTGCCAGCAGTTTTTTGGGGACTACACTACCTTCCTACGAGCAGTACTTC.

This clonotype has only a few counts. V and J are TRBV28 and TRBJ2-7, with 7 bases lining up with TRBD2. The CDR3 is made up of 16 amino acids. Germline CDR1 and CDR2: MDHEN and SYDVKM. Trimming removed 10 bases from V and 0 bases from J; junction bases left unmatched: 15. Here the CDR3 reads CATNPLGGDYSYEQYF. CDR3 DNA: TGTGCCACCAACCCCCTAGGAGGGGACTACTCCTACGAGCAGTACTTC.

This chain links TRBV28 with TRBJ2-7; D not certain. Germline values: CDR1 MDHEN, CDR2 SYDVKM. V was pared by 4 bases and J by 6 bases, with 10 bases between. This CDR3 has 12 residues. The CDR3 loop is CASSSSYCEQYF. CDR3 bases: TGTGCCAGCAGTTCCTCCTACTGCGAGCAGTACTTC.

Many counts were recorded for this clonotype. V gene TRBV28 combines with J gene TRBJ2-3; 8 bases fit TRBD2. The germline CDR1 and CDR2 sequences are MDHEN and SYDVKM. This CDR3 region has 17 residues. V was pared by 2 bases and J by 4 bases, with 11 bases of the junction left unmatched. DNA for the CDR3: TGTGCCAGCAGTTTAGGGACTAGTCCCTTTCGGGCAGATACGCAGTATTTT. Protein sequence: CASSLGTSPFRADTQYF.

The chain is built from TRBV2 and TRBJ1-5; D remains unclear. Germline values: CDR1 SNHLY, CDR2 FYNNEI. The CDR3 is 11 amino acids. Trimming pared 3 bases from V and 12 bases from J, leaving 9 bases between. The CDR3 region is CASSEGNFQHF. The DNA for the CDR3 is TGTGCCAGCAGTGAGGGTAACTTCCAGCATTTT.

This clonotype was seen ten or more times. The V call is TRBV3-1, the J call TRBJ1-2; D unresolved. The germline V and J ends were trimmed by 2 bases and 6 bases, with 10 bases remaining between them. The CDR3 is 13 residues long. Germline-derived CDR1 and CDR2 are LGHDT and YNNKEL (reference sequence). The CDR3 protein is CASSQIGLDGYTF. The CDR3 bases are TGTGCCAGCAGCCAAATTGGCCTCGATGGCTACACCTTC.

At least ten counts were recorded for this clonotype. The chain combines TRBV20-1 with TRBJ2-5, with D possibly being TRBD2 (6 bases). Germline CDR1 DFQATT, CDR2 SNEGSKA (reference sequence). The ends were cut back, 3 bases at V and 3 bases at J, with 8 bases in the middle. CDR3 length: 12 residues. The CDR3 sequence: CSASGSEETQYF. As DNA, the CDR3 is TGCAGTGCTAGCGGGAGCGAAGAGACCCAGTACTTC.

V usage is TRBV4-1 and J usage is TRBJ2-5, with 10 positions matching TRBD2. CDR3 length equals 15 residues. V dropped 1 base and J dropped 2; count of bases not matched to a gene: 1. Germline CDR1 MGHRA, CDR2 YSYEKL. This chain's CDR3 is CASSQVTSGQETQYF. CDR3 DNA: TGCGCCAGCAGCCAAGTGACTAGCGGGCAAGAGACCCAGTACTTC.

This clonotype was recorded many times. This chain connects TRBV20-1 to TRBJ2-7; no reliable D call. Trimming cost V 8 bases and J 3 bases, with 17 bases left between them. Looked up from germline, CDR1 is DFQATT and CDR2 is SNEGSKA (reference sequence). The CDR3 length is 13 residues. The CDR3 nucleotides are TGCAGTTCCCAGCACCCGAGCAACTACGAGCAGTACTTC. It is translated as CSSQHPSNYEQYF.

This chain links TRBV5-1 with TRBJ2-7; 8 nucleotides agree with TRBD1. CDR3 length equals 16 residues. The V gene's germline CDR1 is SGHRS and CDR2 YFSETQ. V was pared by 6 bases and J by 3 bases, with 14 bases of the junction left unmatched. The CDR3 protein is CASTPAAGTGFYEQYF. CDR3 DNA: TGCGCCAGCACCCCCGCCGCGGGGACAGGCTTCTACGAGCAGTACTTC.

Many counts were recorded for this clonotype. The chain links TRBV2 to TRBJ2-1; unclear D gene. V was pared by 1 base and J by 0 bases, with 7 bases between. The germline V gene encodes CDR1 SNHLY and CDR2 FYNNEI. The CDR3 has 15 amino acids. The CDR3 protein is CASSEVDSSYNEQFF. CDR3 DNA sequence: TGTGCCAGCAGTGAAGTGGATAGCTCCTACAATGAGCAGTTCTTC. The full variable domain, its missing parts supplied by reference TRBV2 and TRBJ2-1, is EPEVTQTPSHQVTQMGQEVILRCVPISNHLYFYWYRQILGQKVEFLVSFYNNEISEKSEIFDDQFSVERPDGSNFTLKIRSTKLEDSAMYFCASSEVDSSYNEQFFGPGTRLTVL.

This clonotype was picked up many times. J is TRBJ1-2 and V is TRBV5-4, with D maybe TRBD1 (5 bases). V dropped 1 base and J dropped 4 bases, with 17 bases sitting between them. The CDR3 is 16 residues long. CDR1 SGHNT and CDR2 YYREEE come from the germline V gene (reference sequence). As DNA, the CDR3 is TGTGCCAGCAGCTTGTTAAGTGTGGGGGGAATCTATGGCTACACCTTC. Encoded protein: CASSLLSVGGIYGYTF.

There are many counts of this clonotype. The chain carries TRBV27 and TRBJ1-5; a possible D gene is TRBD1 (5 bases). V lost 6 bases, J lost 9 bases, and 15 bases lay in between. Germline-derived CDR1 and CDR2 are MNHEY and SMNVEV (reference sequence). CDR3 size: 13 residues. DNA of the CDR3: TGTGCCAGCAGCCTGGGGGAGTGGCGGCCCCAGCATTTT. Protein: CASSLGEWRPQHF.

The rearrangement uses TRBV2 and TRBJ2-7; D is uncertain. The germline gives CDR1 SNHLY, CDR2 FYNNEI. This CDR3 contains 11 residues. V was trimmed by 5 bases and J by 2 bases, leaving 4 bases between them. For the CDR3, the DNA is TGTGCCAGCAGTTATACCTACGAGCAGTACTTC. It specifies CASSYTYEQYF.

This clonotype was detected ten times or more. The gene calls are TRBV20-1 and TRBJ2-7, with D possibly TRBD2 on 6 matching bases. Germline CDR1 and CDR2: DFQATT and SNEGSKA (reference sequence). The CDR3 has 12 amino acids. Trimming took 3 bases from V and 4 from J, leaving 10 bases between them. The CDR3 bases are TGCAGTGCTAGTTTAGCGGTTTACGAGCAGTACTTC. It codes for CSASLAVYEQYF.